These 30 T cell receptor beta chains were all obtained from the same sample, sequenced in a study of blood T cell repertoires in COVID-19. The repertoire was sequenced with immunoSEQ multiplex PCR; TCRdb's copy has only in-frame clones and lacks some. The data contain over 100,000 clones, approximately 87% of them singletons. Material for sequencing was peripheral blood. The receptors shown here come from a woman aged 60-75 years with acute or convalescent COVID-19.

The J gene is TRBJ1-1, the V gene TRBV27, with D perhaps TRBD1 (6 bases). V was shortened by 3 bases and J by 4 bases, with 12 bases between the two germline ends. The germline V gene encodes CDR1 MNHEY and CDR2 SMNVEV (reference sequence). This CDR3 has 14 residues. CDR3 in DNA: TGTGCCAGCAGTTTCCGCCTAGGGGGCACTGAAGCTTTCTTT. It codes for CASSFRLGGTEAFF.

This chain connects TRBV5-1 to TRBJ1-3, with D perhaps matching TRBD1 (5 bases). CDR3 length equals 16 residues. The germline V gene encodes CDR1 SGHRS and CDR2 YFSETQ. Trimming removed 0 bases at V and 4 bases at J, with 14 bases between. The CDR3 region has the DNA TGCGCCAGCAGCTTGGAGACGGGGGTTTCGGGAAACACCATATATTTT. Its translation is CASSLETGVSGNTIYF.

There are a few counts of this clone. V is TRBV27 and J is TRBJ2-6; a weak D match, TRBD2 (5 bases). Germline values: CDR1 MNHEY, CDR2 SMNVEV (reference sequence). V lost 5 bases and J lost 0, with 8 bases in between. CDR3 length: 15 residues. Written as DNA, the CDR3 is TGTGCCAGCAGTGAGCGGAGCTCTGGGGCCAACGTCCTGACTTTC. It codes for CASSERSSGANVLTF.

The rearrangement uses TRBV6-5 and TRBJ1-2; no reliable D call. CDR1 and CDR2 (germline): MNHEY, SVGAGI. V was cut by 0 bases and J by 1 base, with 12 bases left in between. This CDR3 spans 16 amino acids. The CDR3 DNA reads TGTGCCAGCAGTTACTCTTACACCGGGAATAACTATGGCTACACCTTC. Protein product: CASSYSYTGNNYGYTF.

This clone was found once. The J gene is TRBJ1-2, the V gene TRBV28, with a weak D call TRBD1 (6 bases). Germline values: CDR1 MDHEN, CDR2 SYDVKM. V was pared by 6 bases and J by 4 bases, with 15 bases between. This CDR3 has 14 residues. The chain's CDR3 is CASSQGTPLYGYTF. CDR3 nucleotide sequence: TGTGCCAGCAGCCAAGGGACACCCCTCTATGGCTACACCTTC.

Here the CDR3 reads CASRRGALAGASYNEQFF. Written as DNA, the CDR3 is TGCGCCAGCAGGAGAGGAGCCCTAGCGGGAGCCTCCTACAATGAGCAGTTCTTC. V is TRBV10-2 and J is TRBJ2-1; 10 bases are a match to TRBD2. V gave up 6 bases and J gave up 0 bases; unmatched junction bases: 11. CDR3 length: 18 amino acids. Per germline, CDR1 WSHSY and CDR2 SAAADI.

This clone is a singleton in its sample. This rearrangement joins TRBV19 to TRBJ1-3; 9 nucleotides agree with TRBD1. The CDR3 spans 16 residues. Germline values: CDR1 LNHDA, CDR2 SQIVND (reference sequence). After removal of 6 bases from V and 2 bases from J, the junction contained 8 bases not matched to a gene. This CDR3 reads CASRDTGGAAGNTIYF. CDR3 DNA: TGTGCCAGTAGGGATACAGGGGGCGCAGCTGGAAACACCATATATTTT. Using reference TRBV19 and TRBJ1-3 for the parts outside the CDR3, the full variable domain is DGGITQSPKYLFRKEGQNVTLSCEQNLNHDAMYWYRQDPGQGLRLIYYSQIVNDFQKGDIAEGYSVSREKKESFPLTVTSAQKNPTAFYLCASRDTGGAAGNTIYFGEGSWLTVV.

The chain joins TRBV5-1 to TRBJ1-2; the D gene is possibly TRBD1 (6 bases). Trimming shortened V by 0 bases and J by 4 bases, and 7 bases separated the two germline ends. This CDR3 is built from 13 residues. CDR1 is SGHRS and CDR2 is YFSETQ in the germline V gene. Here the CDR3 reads CASSLEGGYGYTF. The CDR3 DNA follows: TGCGCCAGCAGCTTGGAAGGGGGCTATGGCTACACCTTC.

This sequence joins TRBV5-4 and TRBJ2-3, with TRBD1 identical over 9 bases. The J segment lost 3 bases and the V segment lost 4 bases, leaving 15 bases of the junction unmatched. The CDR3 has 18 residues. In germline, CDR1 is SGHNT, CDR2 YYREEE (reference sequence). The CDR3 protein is CASSPSLTTGGGTDTQYF. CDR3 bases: TGTGCCAGCAGCCCGTCATTAACGACAGGGGGAGGTACAGATACGCAGTATTTT.

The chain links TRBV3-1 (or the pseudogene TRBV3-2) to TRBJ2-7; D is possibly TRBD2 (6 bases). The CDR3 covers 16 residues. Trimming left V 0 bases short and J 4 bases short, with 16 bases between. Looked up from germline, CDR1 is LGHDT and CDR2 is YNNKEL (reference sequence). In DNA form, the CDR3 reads TGTGCCAGCAGCCAAGACGGCGGTAGCGGAGAATACGAGCAGTACTTC. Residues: CASSQDGGSGEYEQYF.

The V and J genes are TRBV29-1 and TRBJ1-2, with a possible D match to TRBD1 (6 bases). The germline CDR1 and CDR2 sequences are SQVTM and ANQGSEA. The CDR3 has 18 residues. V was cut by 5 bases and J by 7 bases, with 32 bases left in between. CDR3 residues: CSVFGPNALTGFQGGYTF. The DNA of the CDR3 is TGCAGCGTTTTCGGACCAAACGCACTAACAGGGTTTCAGGGTGGCTACACCTTC.

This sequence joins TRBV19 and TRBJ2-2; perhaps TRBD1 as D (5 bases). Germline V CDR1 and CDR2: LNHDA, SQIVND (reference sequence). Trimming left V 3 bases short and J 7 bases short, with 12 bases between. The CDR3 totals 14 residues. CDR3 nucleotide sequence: TGTGCCAGTAGTATTGGCACAGGATTCGGGGAGCTGTTTTTT. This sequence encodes CASSIGTGFGELFF.

The CDR3 DNA reads TGTGCCAGCAGGGACCACACAGGGGGGACTGAAGCTTTCTTT. Translation gives CASRDHTGGTEAFF. J is TRBJ1-1 and V is TRBV6-5; TRBD1 agrees at 8 bases. Germline assignment: CDR1 MNHEY and CDR2 SVGAGI. The CDR3 has 14 residues. Unmatched junction bases numbered 8, after V lost 6 bases and J lost 5 bases.

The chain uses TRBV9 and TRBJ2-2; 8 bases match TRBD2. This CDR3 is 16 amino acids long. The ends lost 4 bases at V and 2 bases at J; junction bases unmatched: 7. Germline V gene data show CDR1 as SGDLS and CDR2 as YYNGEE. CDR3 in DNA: TGTGCCAGCAGCTCCCCGGGGGGGGAAAACACCGGGGAGCTGTTTTTT. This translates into CASSSPGGENTGELFF.

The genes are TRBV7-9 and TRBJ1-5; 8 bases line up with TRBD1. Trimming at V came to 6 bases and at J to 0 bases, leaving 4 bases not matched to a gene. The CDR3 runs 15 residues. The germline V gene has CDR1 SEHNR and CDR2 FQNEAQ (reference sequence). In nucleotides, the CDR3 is TGTGCCAGCAGTTATGGGACAGGTAGCAATCAGCCCCAGCATTTT. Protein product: CASSYGTGSNQPQHF.

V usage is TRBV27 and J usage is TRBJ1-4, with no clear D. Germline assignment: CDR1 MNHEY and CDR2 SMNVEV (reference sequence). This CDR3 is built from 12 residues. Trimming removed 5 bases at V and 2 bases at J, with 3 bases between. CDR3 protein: CASSRTNEKLFF. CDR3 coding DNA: TGTGCCAGCAGTCGGACTAATGAAAAACTGTTTTTT. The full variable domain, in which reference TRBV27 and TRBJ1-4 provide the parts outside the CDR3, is EAQVTQNPRYLITVTGKKLTVTCSQNMNHEYMSWYRQDPGLGLRQIYYSMNVEVTDKGDVPEGYKVSRKEKRNFPLILESPSPNQTSLYFCASSRTNEKLFFGSGTQLSVL.

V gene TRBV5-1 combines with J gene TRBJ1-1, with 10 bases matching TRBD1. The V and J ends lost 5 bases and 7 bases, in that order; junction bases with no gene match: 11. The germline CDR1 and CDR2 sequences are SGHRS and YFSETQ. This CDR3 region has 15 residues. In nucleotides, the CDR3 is TGCGCCAGCAGAAAACCGGGACAGGGGCTTAGTGAAGCTTTCTTT. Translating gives CASRKPGQGLSEAFF.

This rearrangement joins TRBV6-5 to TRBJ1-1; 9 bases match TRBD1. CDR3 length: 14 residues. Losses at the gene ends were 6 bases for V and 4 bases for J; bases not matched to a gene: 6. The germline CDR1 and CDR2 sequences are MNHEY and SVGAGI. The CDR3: CASSVGQGSTEAFF. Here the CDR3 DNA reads TGTGCCAGCAGCGTGGGACAGGGCAGCACTGAAGCTTTCTTT.

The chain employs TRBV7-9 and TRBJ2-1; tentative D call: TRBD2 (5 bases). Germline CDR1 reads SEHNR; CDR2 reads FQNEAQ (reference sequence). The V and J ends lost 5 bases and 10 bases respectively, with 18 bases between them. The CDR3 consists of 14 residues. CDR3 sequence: CASSVVGGGLEQFF. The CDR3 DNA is TGTGCCAGCAGCGTCGTCGGAGGCGGGTTAGAGCAGTTCTTC.

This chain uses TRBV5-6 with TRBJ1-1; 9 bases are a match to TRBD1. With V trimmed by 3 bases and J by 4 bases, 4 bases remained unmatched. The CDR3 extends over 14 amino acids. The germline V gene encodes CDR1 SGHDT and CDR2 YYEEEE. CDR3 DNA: TGTGCCAGCAGCTGGACAGGGGTAAGCACTGAAGCTTTCTTT. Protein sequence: CASSWTGVSTEAFF.

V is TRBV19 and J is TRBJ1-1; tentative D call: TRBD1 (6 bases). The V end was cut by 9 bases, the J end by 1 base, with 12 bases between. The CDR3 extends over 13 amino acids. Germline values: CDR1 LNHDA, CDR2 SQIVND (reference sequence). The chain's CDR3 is CASRWTENTEAFF. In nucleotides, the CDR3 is TGTGCCAGCCGGTGGACAGAGAACACTGAAGCTTTCTTT.

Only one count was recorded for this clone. CDR3 bases: TGTGCCAGCAGTAGGGGGTACACAGATACGCAGTATTTT. Translation: CASSRGYTDTQYF. The rearrangement joins TRBV3-1 (or the pseudogene TRBV3-2) to TRBJ2-3, with D perhaps TRBD1 (6 bases). Germline assignment: CDR1 LGHDT and CDR2 YNNKEL (reference sequence). The CDR3 has 13 residues. V lost 6 bases, J lost 2 bases, and 9 bases lay in between.

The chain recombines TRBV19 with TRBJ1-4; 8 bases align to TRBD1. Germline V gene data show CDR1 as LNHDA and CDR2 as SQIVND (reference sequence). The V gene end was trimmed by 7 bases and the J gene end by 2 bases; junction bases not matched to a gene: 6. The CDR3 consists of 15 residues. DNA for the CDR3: TGTGCCAGTACGGCAGGGGGCAGGACTAATGAAAAACTGTTTTTT. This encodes CASTAGGRTNEKLFF.

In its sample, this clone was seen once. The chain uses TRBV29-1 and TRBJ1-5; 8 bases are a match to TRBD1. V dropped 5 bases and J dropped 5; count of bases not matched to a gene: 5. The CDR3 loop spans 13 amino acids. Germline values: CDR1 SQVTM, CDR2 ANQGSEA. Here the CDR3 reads CSVSQDRDQPQHF. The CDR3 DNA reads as TGCAGCGTTTCCCAGGACAGGGATCAGCCCCAGCATTTT.

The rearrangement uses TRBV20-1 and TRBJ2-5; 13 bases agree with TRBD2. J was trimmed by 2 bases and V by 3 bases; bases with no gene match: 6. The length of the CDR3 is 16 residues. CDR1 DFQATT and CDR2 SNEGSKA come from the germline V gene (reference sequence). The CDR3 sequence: CSASWTSGGPQETQYF. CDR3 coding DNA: TGCAGTGCTAGTTGGACTAGCGGGGGACCACAAGAGACCCAGTACTTC.

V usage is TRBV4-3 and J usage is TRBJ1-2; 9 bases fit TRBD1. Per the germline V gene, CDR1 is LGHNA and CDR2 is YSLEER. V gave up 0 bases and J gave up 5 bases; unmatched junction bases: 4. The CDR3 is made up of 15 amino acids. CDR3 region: CASSQEPQGAYGYTF. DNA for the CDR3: TGCGCCAGCAGCCAAGAACCACAGGGGGCGTATGGCTACACCTTC.

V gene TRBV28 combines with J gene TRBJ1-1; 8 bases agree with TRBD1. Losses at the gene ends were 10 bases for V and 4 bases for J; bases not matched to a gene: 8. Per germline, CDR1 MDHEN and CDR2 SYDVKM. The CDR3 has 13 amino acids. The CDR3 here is CATRLTGGTEAFF. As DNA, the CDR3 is TGTGCCACCCGTTTAACAGGGGGCACTGAAGCTTTCTTT.

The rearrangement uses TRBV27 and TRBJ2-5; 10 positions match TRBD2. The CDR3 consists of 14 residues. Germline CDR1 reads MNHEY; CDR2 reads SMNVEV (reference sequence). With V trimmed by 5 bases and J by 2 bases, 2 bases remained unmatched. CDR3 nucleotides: TGTGCCAGCAGTCTAGCGGGAGATCAAGAGACCCAGTACTTC. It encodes CASSLAGDQETQYF.

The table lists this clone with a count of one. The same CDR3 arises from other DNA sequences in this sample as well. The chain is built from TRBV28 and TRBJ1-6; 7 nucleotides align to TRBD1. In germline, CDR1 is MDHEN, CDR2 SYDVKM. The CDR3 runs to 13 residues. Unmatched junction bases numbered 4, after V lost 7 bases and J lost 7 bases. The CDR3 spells CASTGTANSPLHF. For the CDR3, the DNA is TGTGCCAGCACCGGGACAGCAAATTCACCCCTCCACTTT.

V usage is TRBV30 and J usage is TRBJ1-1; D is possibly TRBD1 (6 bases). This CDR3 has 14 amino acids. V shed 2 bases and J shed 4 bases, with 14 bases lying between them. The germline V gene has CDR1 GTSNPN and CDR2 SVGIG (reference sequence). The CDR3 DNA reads TGTGCCTGGAGTTTCACAGGGTTGGGCACTGAAGCTTTCTTT. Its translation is CAWSFTGLGTEAFF.